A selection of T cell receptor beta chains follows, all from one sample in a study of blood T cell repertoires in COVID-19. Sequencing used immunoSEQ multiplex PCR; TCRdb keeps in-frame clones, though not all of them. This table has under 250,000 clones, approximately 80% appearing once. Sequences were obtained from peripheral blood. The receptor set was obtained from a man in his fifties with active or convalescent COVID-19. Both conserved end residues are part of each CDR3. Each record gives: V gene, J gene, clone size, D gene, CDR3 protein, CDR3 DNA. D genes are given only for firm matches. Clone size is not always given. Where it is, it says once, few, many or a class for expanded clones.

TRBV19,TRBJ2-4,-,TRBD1,CASSITGAENIQYF,TGTGCCAGTAGTATAACAGGGGCGGAAAACATTCAGTACTTC
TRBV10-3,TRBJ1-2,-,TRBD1,CAITQTGDGYTF,TGTGCCATCACCCAGACAGGGGACGGCTACACCTTC
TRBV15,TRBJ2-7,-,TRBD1,CATSAIQGNEQYF,TGTGCCACCAGCGCGATACAGGGGAACGAGCAGTACTTC
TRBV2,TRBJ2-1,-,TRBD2,CASTRLAGGEQFF,TGTGCCAGCACTCGACTAGCGGGAGGTGAGCAGTTCTTC
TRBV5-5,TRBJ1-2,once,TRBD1,CASSPGQARYTF,TGTGCCAGCAGCCCGGGACAGGCTCGCTACACCTTC
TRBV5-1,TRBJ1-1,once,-,CASSLGGPQGVTEAFF,TGCGCCAGCAGCTTGGGGGGGCCCCAGGGCGTCACTGAAGCTTTCTTT
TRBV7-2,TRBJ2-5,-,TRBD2,CASSLMAGGGETQYF,TGTGCCAGCAGCTTAATGGCGGGGGGCGGGGAGACCCAGTACTTC
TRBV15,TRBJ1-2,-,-,CATSIDRTESYGYTF,TGTGCCACCAGCATTGACCGTACAGAGTCCTATGGCTACACCTTC
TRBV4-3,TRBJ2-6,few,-,CASSQVLPRSFSGANVLTF,TGCGCCAGCAGCCAAGTCCTTCCGAGATCTTTCTCTGGGGCCAACGTCCTGACTTTC
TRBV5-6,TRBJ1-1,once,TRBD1,CASSPGTVTWDTEAFF,TGTGCCAGCAGCCCCGGGACAGTAACTTGGGACACTGAAGCTTTCTTT
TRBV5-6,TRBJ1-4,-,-,CASSSRDTVNEKLFF,TGTGCCAGCAGCTCACGGGACACCGTTAATGAAAAACTGTTTTTT
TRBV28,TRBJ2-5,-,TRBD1,CASNRDRIQETQYF,TGTGCCAGCAATCGGGACAGAATACAAGAGACCCAGTACTTC
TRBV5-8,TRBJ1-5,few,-,CASSLQGYSNQPQHF,TGTGCCAGCAGCTTGCAGGGGTATAGCAATCAGCCCCAGCATTTT
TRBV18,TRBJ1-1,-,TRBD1,CASSPGTGADQAFF,TGTGCCAGCTCACCAGGGACAGGAGCCGATCAAGCTTTCTTT
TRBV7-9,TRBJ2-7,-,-,CASSFGTPQRSSYEQYF,TGTGCCAGCAGCTTCGGGACTCCACAAAGAAGCTCCTACGAGCAGTACTTC
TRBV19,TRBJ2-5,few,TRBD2,CASSPIGLAGGRETQYF,TGTGCCAGTAGTCCTATTGGACTAGCGGGGGGGCGAGAGACCCAGTACTTC
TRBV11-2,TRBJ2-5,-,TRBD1,CASSWTGRETQYF,TGTGCCAGCAGCTGGACAGGCAGAGAGACCCAGTACTTC
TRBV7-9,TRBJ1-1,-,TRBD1,CASRPTGELGGTEAFF,TGTGCCAGCAGACCAACAGGGGAATTAGGCGGCACTGAAGCTTTCTTT
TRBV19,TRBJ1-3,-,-,CASSIEGQTGNTIYF,TGTGCCAGTAGTATAGAGGGCCAGACTGGAAACACCATATATTTT
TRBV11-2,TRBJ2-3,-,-,CASSLGVARLTDTQYF,TGTGCCAGCAGCTTAGGTGTGGCTAGGCTCACAGATACGCAGTATTTT
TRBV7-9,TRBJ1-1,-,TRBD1,CASSWTGRTEAFF,TGTGCCAGCAGCTGGACAGGGCGCACTGAAGCTTTCTTT
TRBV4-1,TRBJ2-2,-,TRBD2,CASSQAGLARGGELFF,TGCGCCAGCAGCCAGGCGGGACTAGCGAGGGGCGGGGAGCTGTTTTTT
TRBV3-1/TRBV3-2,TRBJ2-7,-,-,CASSQWQKYEQYF,TGTGCCAGCAGCCAGTGGCAAAAATACGAGCAGTACTTC
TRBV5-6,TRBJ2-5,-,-,CASSLDSYSQYF,TGTGCCAGCAGCTTGGACTCCTATTCCCAGTACTTC
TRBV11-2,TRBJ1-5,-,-,CASSLGPDQPQHF,TGTGCCAGCAGCTTAGGTCCCGATCAGCCCCAGCATTTT
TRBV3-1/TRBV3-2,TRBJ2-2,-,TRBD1,CASSQSDRVTGELFF,TGTGCCAGCAGCCAAAGCGACAGGGTCACTGGGGAGCTGTTTTTT
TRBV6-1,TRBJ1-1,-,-,CASSEERGTEAFF,TGTGCCAGCAGTGAAGAACGGGGGACTGAAGCTTTCTTT
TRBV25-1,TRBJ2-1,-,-,CASSEPQQGRSSYNEQFF,TGTGCCAGCAGTGAACCTCAACAGGGCCGAAGCTCCTACAATGAGCAGTTCTTC
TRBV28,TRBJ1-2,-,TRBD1,CASSFPGQLDYGYTF,TGTGCCAGCTCATTTCCGGGACAGCTTGACTATGGCTACACCTTC
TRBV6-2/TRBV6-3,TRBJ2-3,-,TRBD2,CASSPPLAGVTDTQYF,TGTGCCAGCAGTCCCCCTCTAGCGGGAGTCACAGATACGCAGTATTTT
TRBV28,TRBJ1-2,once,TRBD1,CASSLLPTGGDSYGYTF,TGTGCCAGCAGTTTACTCCCGACAGGGGGGGATAGTTATGGCTACACCTTC
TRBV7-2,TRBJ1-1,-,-,CASSSWDGGMNTEAFF,TGTGCCAGCAGCTCCTGGGACGGGGGGATGAACACTGAAGCTTTCTTT
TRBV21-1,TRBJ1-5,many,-,CASSYRDRHSNQPQHF,TGTGCCAGCAGTTACCGGGACAGGCATAGCAATCAGCCCCAGCATTTT
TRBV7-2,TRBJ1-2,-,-,CASSLVVGGASRGYTF,TGTGCCAGCAGCTTAGTGGTTGGGGGGGCGAGTCGTGGCTACACCTTC
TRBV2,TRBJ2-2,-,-,CASTGLGTFYAGELFF,TGTGCCAGCACGGGTTTAGGGACATTTTATGCCGGGGAGCTGTTTTTT
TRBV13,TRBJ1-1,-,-,CASSSHLQGDTEAFF,TGTGCCAGCAGCTCCCACCTACAGGGAGACACTGAAGCTTTCTTT
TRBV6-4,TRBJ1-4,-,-,CASTPREGEKLFF,TGTGCCAGCACCCCCAGGGAGGGTGAAAAACTGTTTTTT
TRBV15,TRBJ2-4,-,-,CATSRDTGIQYF,TGTGCCACCAGCAGAGATACGGGCATTCAGTACTTC
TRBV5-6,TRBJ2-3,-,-,CASSLEAGTSTDTQYF,TGTGCCAGCAGCTTGGAGGCCGGGACAAGCACAGATACGCAGTATTTT
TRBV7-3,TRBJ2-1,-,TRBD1,CASSLTQQGDYNEQFF,TGTGCCAGCAGCTTAACTCAGCAGGGGGACTACAATGAGCAGTTCTTC
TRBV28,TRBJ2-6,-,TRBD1,CASSRTGSGANVLTF,TGTGCCAGCAGTCGGACAGGCTCTGGGGCCAACGTCCTGACTTTC
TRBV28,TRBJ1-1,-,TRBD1,CASTEDRDTEAFF,TGTGCCAGCACTGAGGACAGGGACACTGAAGCTTTCTTT
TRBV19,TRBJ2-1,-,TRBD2,CASTTSGTSGTYNEQFF,TGTGCCAGTACCACCTCCGGGACTAGCGGGACATACAATGAGCAGTTCTTC
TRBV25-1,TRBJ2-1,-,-,CASSQGPEQFF,TGTGCCAGCAGTCAGGGGCCCGAGCAGTTCTTC
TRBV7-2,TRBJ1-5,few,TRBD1,CASSPHLTGEGDQPQHF,TGTGCCAGCAGCCCACACCTGACAGGGGAGGGGGATCAGCCCCAGCATTTT
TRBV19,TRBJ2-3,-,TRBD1,CASSILGQGGDTQYF,TGTGCCAGTAGTATTCTGGGACAGGGGGGAGATACGCAGTATTTT
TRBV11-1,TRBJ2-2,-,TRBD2,CASSLGGSRELFF,TGTGCCAGCAGCTTAGGCGGGAGCAGGGAGCTGTTTTTT
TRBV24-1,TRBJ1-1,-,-,CATSDLSGRAFF,TGTGCCACCAGTGATTTATCGGGTAGGGCTTTCTTT
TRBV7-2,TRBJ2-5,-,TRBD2,CASSFFSGSGETQYF,TGTGCCAGCAGCTTCTTTAGCGGGAGCGGTGAGACCCAGTACTTC